Below are 27 T cell receptor beta chains sequenced from a single sample in a study of T cell responses to AZD1222 COVID-19 vaccine. Assay: immunoSEQ multiplex PCR; the TCRdb copy retains only in-frame clones and omits some. The repertoire consists of some 130,000 clones, with over 85% occurring once and the leading ten covering approximately 7%. The source was peripheral blood, collected 28 days after the second AZD1222 dose. These receptors were collected from an adult who received the AZD1222 COVID-19 vaccine.

The rearrangement joins TRBV2 to TRBJ2-1; the match to TRBD2 covers 9 bases. J lost 2 bases, V lost 6 bases, and 8 bases had no gene match. CDR1 is SNHLY, CDR2 FYNNEI, per germline. The CDR3 contains 16 residues. The CDR3 bases are TGTGCCAGCAGGTCCGGGACTAGCAAGCCCTACAATGAGCAGTTCTTC. Residues: CASRSGTSKPYNEQFF.

The gene calls are TRBV7-3 and TRBJ2-1; 7 nucleotides line up with TRBD1. Trimming removed 5 bases from V and 4 bases from J; junction bases left unmatched: 5. CDR3 length: 14 residues. Germline CDR1 is SGHTA and CDR2 is FQGTGA. CDR3 bases: TGTGCCAGCAGCCCAGGGGGTGATTACAATGAGCAGTTCTTC. Amino acids: CASSPGGDYNEQFF.

V is TRBV19 and J is TRBJ1-3; the D is unclear. Germline V gene data show CDR1 as LNHDA and CDR2 as SQIVND (reference sequence). CDR3 length: 11 amino acids. The ends were cut back, 10 bases at V and 4 bases at J, with 8 bases in the middle. For the CDR3, the DNA is TGTGCCATTTCGGTAGGAAACACCATATATTTT. Protein: CAISVGNTIYF.

V and J are TRBV10-3 and TRBJ1-1; D unclear. Trimming took 10 bases from V and 0 from J, leaving 12 bases between them. Germline V gives CDR1 ENHRY, CDR2 SYGVKD. The CDR3 has 13 residues. The CDR3 nucleotides read TGTGCCACCGAGATAGGGATGAACACTGAAGCTTTCTTT. It codes for CATEIGMNTEAFF.

This sequence joins TRBV10-3 and TRBJ2-7, with 9 bases aligning to TRBD1. The germline V gene has CDR1 ENHRY and CDR2 SYGVKD. With 6 bases clipped from V and 2 bases from J, the junction kept 5 bases outside the gene matches. CDR3 length: 14 amino acids. CDR3 loop: CAIRDRGLTYEQYF. CDR3 in DNA: TGTGCCATCAGGGACAGGGGACTGACCTACGAGCAGTACTTC.

The J gene is TRBJ2-1, the V gene TRBV13; unclear D gene. The germline V and J ends were trimmed by 8 bases and 8 bases, with 10 bases remaining between them. The germline V gene has CDR1 PRHDT and CDR2 FYEKMQ (reference sequence). The CDR3 loop spans 11 amino acids. In DNA form, the CDR3 reads TGTGCCAGCCAGTTTCTCGATGAGCAGTTCTTC. Translated, it gives CASQFLDEQFF.

The rearrangement uses TRBV9 and TRBJ2-1; D possibly matches TRBD1 or TRBD2 (5 bases each). CDR1 is SGDLS, CDR2 YYNGEE, per germline. The CDR3 covers 15 residues. V shed 2 bases and J shed 9 bases, with 18 bases lying between them. The CDR3 DNA reads as TGTGCCAGCAGCGTGGCCGGGACCCCCCTTGGTGAGCAGTTCTTC. It codes for CASSVAGTPLGEQFF.

V and J are TRBV28 and TRBJ2-1, with 7 bases lining up with TRBD1. The germline V gene encodes CDR1 MDHEN and CDR2 SYDVKM. The trim removed 2 bases at V and 10 bases at J, leaving 5 bases unmatched. CDR3 length equals 13 residues. The CDR3 sequence: CASSLTGTAEQFF. Here the CDR3 DNA reads TGTGCCAGCAGTTTAACCGGGACAGCCGAGCAGTTCTTC.

The chain carries TRBV6-5 and TRBJ1-6, with D uncertain. From germline, CDR1 is MNHEY and CDR2 SVGAGI. The CDR3 runs to 13 residues. Trimming stripped 6 bases from V and 10 bases from J, with 13 bases between. The CDR3 here is CASRTNFRSPLHF. CDR3 nucleotide sequence: TGTGCCAGCAGGACGAACTTCAGGTCACCCCTCCACTTT.

V is TRBV4-2 and J is TRBJ2-3, with D perhaps matching TRBD1 (6 bases). CDR1 is LGHNA and CDR2 is YNFKEQ in the germline V gene. The CDR3 runs 14 residues. V was trimmed by 2 bases and J by 7 bases, leaving 13 bases between them. The CDR3 is CASSQPDSLYTQYF. In nucleotides, the CDR3 is TGTGCCAGCAGCCAACCGGACAGCCTTTATACGCAGTATTTT.

V is TRBV19 and J is TRBJ1-2; D possibly corresponds to TRBD1 (5 bases). Germline V CDR1 and CDR2: LNHDA, SQIVND (reference sequence). This CDR3 comprises 14 residues. V was shortened by 3 bases and J by 4 bases, with 12 bases between the two germline ends. Written as DNA, the CDR3 is TGTGCCAGTAGTATTGGGGGTGGGCCCTATGGCTACACCTTC. It encodes CASSIGGGPYGYTF.

J is TRBJ1-1 and V is TRBV30, with D tentatively TRBD1 (6 bases). V shed 5 bases and J shed 7 bases, with 8 bases lying between them. Germline V lookup: CDR1 GTSNPN, CDR2 SVGIG (reference sequence). There are 10 residues in the CDR3. The CDR3: CAWGGREAFF. CDR3 DNA sequence: TGTGCCTGGGGGGGCCGTGAAGCTTTCTTT.

CDR3 nucleotide sequence: TGTGCCAGCAGTTTCATACAGGGGGGCTGGGTGTACTATGGCTACACCTTC. Translation gives CASSFIQGGWVYYGYTF. This chain joins TRBV28 and TRBJ1-2; 8 nucleotides match TRBD1. Germline CDR1 and CDR2: MDHEN and SYDVKM. There are 17 residues in the CDR3. Trimming took 3 bases from V and 3 from J; bases not matched to a gene: 12.

This chain's CDR3 is CASSWGAGEYNSPLHF. The CDR3 coding sequence is TGTGCCAGCAGCTGGGGAGCCGGGGAATATAATTCACCCCTCCACTTT. V is TRBV7-9 and J is TRBJ1-6, with D hard to call. Trimming pared 4 bases from V and 4 bases from J, leaving 14 bases between. Germline V CDR1 and CDR2: SEHNR, FQNEAQ (reference sequence). This CDR3 is 16 amino acids long.

The rearrangement joins TRBV7-8 to TRBJ1-1; possibly TRBD1 for D (6 bases). The germline CDR1 and CDR2 sequences are SGHVS and FQNEAQ. The CDR3 is 15 residues long. The ends were cut back, 4 bases at V and 4 bases at J, with 16 bases in the middle. In DNA, the CDR3 is TGTGCCAGCAGCTCAGTTCCAGGGGTTTCCACTGAAGCTTTCTTT. It encodes CASSSVPGVSTEAFF.

The CDR3 DNA sequence: TGTGCCAGCAGGAGACGGGATGACTCACCCCTCCACTTT. As protein: CASRRRDDSPLHF. The chain is built from TRBV6-5 and TRBJ1-6, with unresolved D. With 6 bases removed from V and 10 bases from J, the gap between germline ends came to 13 bases. Looked up from germline, CDR1 is MNHEY and CDR2 is SVGAGI. This CDR3 contains 13 residues.

The V call is TRBV19, the J call TRBJ1-2, with TRBD1 as a possible D gene (5 bases). V dropped 9 bases and J dropped 7 bases, with 6 bases sitting between them. CDR1 and CDR2 from the germline V gene are LNHDA and SQIVND (reference sequence). CDR3 length: 9 amino acids. The CDR3 region is CASQGGYTF. The CDR3 nucleotides read TGTGCCAGCCAGGGTGGCTACACCTTC.

For the CDR3, the DNA is TGTGCCAGCAGTGAGCCTAGCGGGGGGGCATGGACAGATACGCAGTATTTT. This codes for CASSEPSGGAWTDTQYF. The J gene is TRBJ2-3, the V gene TRBV25-1; 12 nucleotides align to TRBD2. The junction had 7 bases not matched to a gene; V was cut back by 3 bases and J by 3 bases. Germline CDR1 MGHDK, CDR2 SYGVNS. The CDR3 has 17 amino acids. Full variable domain (missing parts from reference TRBV25-1 and TRBJ2-3): EADIYQTPRYLVIGTGKKITLECSQTMGHDKMYWYQQDPGMELHLIHYSYGVNSTEKGDLSSESTVSRIRTEHFPLTLESARPSHTSQYLCASSEPSGGAWTDTQYFGPGTRLTVL.

This clone was observed a few times. V and J are TRBV7-9 and TRBJ2-7; D gene ambiguous. The germline V gene has CDR1 SEHNR and CDR2 FQNEAQ (reference sequence). This CDR3 has 13 residues. Trimming left V 5 bases short and J 2 bases short, with 10 bases between. The CDR3 bases are TGTGCCAGCAGCCCGACACGGACCTACGAGCAGTACTTC. Translation gives CASSPTRTYEQYF.

The CDR3 region is CASSPTWGDRGRENTEAFF. CDR3 bases: TGTGCCAGCAGCCCCACTTGGGGGGACAGGGGGCGGGAGAACACTGAAGCTTTCTTT. The rearrangement links TRBV11-2 to TRBJ1-1; 12 bases line up with TRBD1. Germline CDR1 is SGHAT and CDR2 is FQNNGV. The CDR3 is 19 residues long. V dropped 5 bases and J dropped 1; count of bases not matched to a gene: 14.

The V call is TRBV4-2, the J call TRBJ1-5; 7 nucleotides align to TRBD1. Germline values: CDR1 LGHNA, CDR2 YNFKEQ. J gave up 4 bases and V 0 bases, and 6 bases lay outside the gene matches. The CDR3 is made up of 16 amino acids. CDR3 DNA sequence: TGTGCCAGCAGCCAAGATTGGGACAGTTCAAATCAGCCCCAGCATTTT. This codes for CASSQDWDSSNQPQHF.

This sequence joins TRBV30 and TRBJ1-1; D is unresolved. V was clipped by 0 bases and J by 0 bases, with 11 bases between them. In germline, CDR1 is GTSNPN, CDR2 SVGIG (reference sequence). CDR3 length: 15 residues. CDR3 sequence: CAWSVQVAVNTEAFF. Written as DNA, the CDR3 is TGTGCCTGGAGTGTACAAGTAGCTGTGAACACTGAAGCTTTCTTT.

This chain links TRBV6-5 with TRBJ2-1; 8 positions agree with TRBD1. CDR3 size: 15 residues. With V trimmed by 6 bases and J by 7 bases, 11 bases remained unmatched. Per germline, CDR1 MNHEY and CDR2 SVGAGI. In DNA form, the CDR3 reads TGTGCCAGCAGCGCCGATCCGGGACAGGCGAATGAGCAGTTCTTC. Translating it yields CASSADPGQANEQFF.

The chain couples TRBV3-1 (or the pseudogene TRBV3-2) to TRBJ1-4; maybe TRBD1 (6 bases). Germline V gives CDR1 LGHDT, CDR2 YNNKEL (reference sequence). V gave up 4 bases and J gave up 0 bases, with 12 bases separating them. The CDR3 is made up of 16 amino acids. In nucleotides, the CDR3 is TGTGCCAGCAGCCCCGGAGGGACAACAACTAATGAAAAACTGTTTTTT. Encoded protein: CASSPGGTTTNEKLFF.

V gene TRBV5-1 combines with J gene TRBJ1-1, with a tentative D call TRBD1 (5 bases). The CDR3 loop spans 14 amino acids. Between the trimmed V and J ends, which lost 3 bases and 1 base, there was a span of 10 bases. The germline V gene has CDR1 SGHRS and CDR2 YFSETQ. CDR3 loop: CASSSQGWNTEAFF. The CDR3 DNA reads TGCGCCAGCAGCTCCCAGGGTTGGAACACTGAAGCTTTCTTT. The whole variable domain, filled in from reference TRBV5-1 and TRBJ1-1, reads KAGVTQTPRYLIKTRGQQVTLSCSPISGHRSVSWYQQTPGQGLQFLFEYFSETQRNKGNFPGRFSGRQFSNSRSEMNVSTLELGDSALYLCASSSQGWNTEAFFGQGTRLTVV.

V and J are TRBV5-4 and TRBJ2-3, with 8 bases aligning to TRBD1. The CDR3 totals 16 residues. V trimming: 5 bases; J trimming: 6 bases; junction bases outside the gene matches: 14. Germline values: CDR1 SGHNT, CDR2 YYREEE (reference sequence). The chain's CDR3 is CASSTGLRTGSDTQYF. CDR3 sequence (DNA): TGTGCCAGCAGTACTGGCCTCCGGACAGGGAGTGATACGCAGTATTTT. The full variable domain, rest sourced from reference TRBV5-4 and TRBJ2-3, is ETGVTQSPTHLIKTRGQQVTLRCSSQSGHNTVSWYQQALGQGPQFIFQYYREEENGRGNFPPRFSGLQFPNYSSELNVNALELDDSALYLCASSTGLRTGSDTQYFGPGTRLTVL.

The chain uses TRBV19 and TRBJ1-5; a possible D gene is TRBD1 (6 bases). V shed 6 bases and J shed 5 bases, with 17 bases lying between them. CDR3 length equals 15 residues. Germline loops: CDR1 LNHDA, CDR2 SQIVND (reference sequence). The CDR3 nucleotides read TGTGCCAGTAGGGAATACTACAGGGCTGATCAGCCCCAGCATTTT. It encodes CASREYYRADQPQHF.